The rows below give T cell receptor beta chains drawn from one sample of a study of CD8 T cells in ankylosing spondylitis. TCRdb independently ran MiXCR on the 5' RACE reads; one entry per CDR3 protein. This repertoire shows under 950,000 distinct CDR3 sequences, around 17% found once; its top ten account for around 19%. Material for sequencing was blood, either unsorted or a sorted T cell fraction (not recorded which). The receptors derive from a male donor with ankylosing spondylitis. CDR3s include the opening cysteine and the closing phenylalanine or tryptophan. D genes are given only for firm matches. The size entry is marked missing in some rows and otherwise reads once, few, many or a size class.

abundance,j_gene,d_gene,v_gene,CDR3nt,CDR3aa
many,TRBJ2-5,-,TRBV12-3/TRBV12-4,TGTGCCAGCAGGCCGGGGTCAGGAGAGACCCAGTACTTC,CASRPGSGETQYF
-,TRBJ2-7,-,TRBV28,TGTGCCAGCAGCTCTGGGGGTTTAGGGGAGCAGTACTTC,CASSSGGLGEQYF
-,TRBJ2-3,-,TRBV29-1,TGCAGCGTTGTTGGAGGGTCTAGCTCCACAGATACGCAGTATTTT,CSVVGGSSSTDTQYF
-,TRBJ2-6,-,TRBV9,TGTGCCAGCAGCCAAACAAGGATCCCCTCTGGGGCCAACGTCCTGACTTTC,CASSQTRIPSGANVLTF
-,TRBJ2-5,-,TRBV7-3,TGTGCCAGCAGCGCCTCCGTCCAAGAGACCCAGTACTTC,CASSASVQETQYF
-,TRBJ2-2,-,TRBV20-1,TGCAGTGCTAGAGATCGTAGGAGGGCGGACGGGGAGCTGTTTTTT,CSARDRRRADGELFF
many,TRBJ2-5,-,TRBV29-1,TGCAGAAGATACCGCAATGGGTTGCGTGAGACCCAGTACTTC,CRRYRNGLRETQYF
once,TRBJ2-5,TRBD2,TRBV7-9,TGTGCCAGCAGCTTCCCCCTAAGACTAGCGGGGGAAGAGACCCAGTACTTC,CASSFPLRLAGEETQYF
-,TRBJ2-1,-,TRBV6-2/TRBV6-3,TGTGCCAGCCTTGATCCCAAAAGGTCGGGCAGCGGCGGGGATGAGCAGTTCTTC,CASLDPKRSGSGGDEQFF
-,TRBJ1-5,TRBD1,TRBV20-1,TGCAGTGCCCAGGGGGCTAACAGCAATCAGCCCCAGCATTTT,CSAQGANSNQPQHF
few,TRBJ2-1,-,TRBV20-1,TGCAGTGCTACATCCGGGACTGCAAGCTCCTACAATGAGCAGTTCTTC,CSATSGTASSYNEQFF
-,TRBJ2-3,-,TRBV3-1,TGTGCCAGCAGCCCTAACGCTGGGCCCTTGGATACGCAGTATTTT,CASSPNAGPLDTQYF
few,TRBJ1-1,-,TRBV20-1,TGCAGTGCTAGGGAGGCAGGGCGCACTGAAGCTTTCTTT,CSAREAGRTEAFF
many,TRBJ2-1,TRBD2,TRBV28,TGTGCCAGCAGGGTTCCGGGACTAGCGGGGCGAGTGGTCTTC,CASRVPGLAGRVVF
few,TRBJ1-5,TRBD1,TRBV12-3/TRBV12-4,TGTGCCAGCAGTTTAAGGGCGGCAGGGGGCGAGCCCCAGCATTTT,CASSLRAAGGEPQHF
-,TRBJ2-2,-,TRBV11-2,TGTGCCAGCACCCCGGGGAACCTGAAGAACACCGGGGAGCTGTTTTTT,CASTPGNLKNTGELFF
-,TRBJ2-3,TRBD2,TRBV5-4,TGTGCCAGCAGCTTCGGGACTAGCGGACGCACAGATACGCAGTATTTT,CASSFGTSGRTDTQYF
few,TRBJ2-5,-,TRBV7-2,TGTGCCAGCAGCTTAGAACGGTCAGCAGAGACCCAGTACTTC,CASSLERSAETQYF
-,TRBJ1-1,-,TRBV5-5,TGTGCCAGCAGCTTGTACAGGGTCACTGAAGCTTTCTTT,CASSLYRVTEAFF
-,TRBJ2-6,-,TRBV5-6,TGTGCCAGCAGCTTGGATGGGGCTTATGGGGCCAACGTCCTGACTTTC,CASSLDGAYGANVLTF
-,TRBJ1-1,-,TRBV5-1,TGCGCCAGCAGTGAGTCTGCAATGAACACTGAAGCTTTCTTT,CASSESAMNTEAFF
-,TRBJ2-1,-,TRBV12-3/TRBV12-4,TGTGCCAGCAGACAAACGACATACAATAGCCGAAGCTCCTACAATGAGCAGTTCTTC,CASRQTTYNSRSSYNEQFF
many,TRBJ2-1,-,TRBV12-3/TRBV12-4,TGTGCCAGCAGTCCGCCGGGTAGCGACTACTACAATGAGCAGTTCTTC,CASSPPGSDYYNEQFF
many,TRBJ1-5,-,TRBV10-3,TGTGCCATCAGTGGGGAGGATGATAGCAATCAGCCCCAGCATTTT,CAISGEDDSNQPQHF
-,TRBJ2-3,TRBD2,TRBV5-1,TGCGCCAGCAGCTTGTGGGGAAGCGGGAGTTCAGCAGATACGCAGTATTTT,CASSLWGSGSSADTQYF
many,TRBJ1-6,-,TRBV28,TGTGCCAGCATGGAGGTGGATTCACCCCTCCACTTT,CASMEVDSPLHF
-,TRBJ2-7,TRBD1,TRBV11-1,TGTGCCAGCAGCTTGGGGGGACAGGGCCCAGGGCGTACCTACGAGCAGTACTTC,CASSLGGQGPGRTYEQYF
-,TRBJ1-6,TRBD1,TRBV4-3,TGCGCCAGCAGCCAAGACAGGACAGGGAGGTCACCCCTCCACTTT,CASSQDRTGRSPLHF
-,TRBJ2-1,-,TRBV4-2,TGTGCCAGCAGCCAAACCGGGACTCCCCCCCGGGCCAATGAGCAGTTCTTC,CASSQTGTPPRANEQFF
few,TRBJ1-1,-,TRBV20-1,TGCAGTGCTACATCTCGGGGTGGTGAAGCTTTCTTT,CSATSRGGEAFF
-,TRBJ2-3,-,TRBV29-1,TGCAGCGTAACCATTCTGGACTACACAGATACGCAGTATTTT,CSVTILDYTDTQYF
-,TRBJ2-7,-,TRBV11-3,TGTGCCAGCAGCGCCCTCGTAGGCGAGCAGTACTTC,CASSALVGEQYF
many,TRBJ2-1,TRBD2,TRBV12-3/TRBV12-4,TGTGCCAGCAGTAAGCGGGGGAGCTCCTACAATGAGCAGTTCTTC,CASSKRGSSYNEQFF
few,TRBJ1-1,TRBD1,TRBV4-2,TGTGCCAGCAGCCAAGAACAGGGGGCTTTGGGCACTGAAGCTTTCTTT,CASSQEQGALGTEAFF
few,TRBJ2-1,TRBD2,TRBV27,TGTGCCAGCAGTAAATTTGGACTAGCGGGGGTGATCAATGAGCAGTTCTTC,CASSKFGLAGVINEQFF
many,TRBJ1-2,-,TRBV5-1,TGCGCCAGCAGTGGTGGCGGAGGTCTCTATGGCTACACCTTC,CASSGGGGLYGYTF
few,TRBJ1-2,-,TRBV2,TGTGCCAGCAGTATTCGAGAAAACTATGGCTACACCTTC,CASSIRENYGYTF
once,TRBJ2-1,-,TRBV3-1,TGTGCCAGCAGCCAAGATCGGCTTAGCGGCTCCTACAATGAGCAGTTCTTC,CASSQDRLSGSYNEQFF
-,TRBJ1-6,-,TRBV6-1,TGTGCCAGCAGTGAATTCCAACCCCATAATTCACCCCTCCACTTT,CASSEFQPHNSPLHF
-,TRBJ2-1,TRBD2,TRBV5-1,TGCGCCAGCAGCTTGCAGACTAGCGGGGTGTACAATGAGCAGTTCTTC,CASSLQTSGVYNEQFF
-,TRBJ2-3,TRBD2,TRBV18,TGTGCCAGCTCACCAAAGAGCGGGAGGAGCACAGATACGCAGTATTTT,CASSPKSGRSTDTQYF
few,TRBJ2-5,TRBD2,TRBV29-1,TGCAGCGTTAACGGGAGGCTCCAAGAGACCCAGTACTTC,CSVNGRLQETQYF